The 12 T cell receptor beta chains below were found in one sample sequenced in a study of shared clonotypes between healthy human individuals. Measured with immunoSEQ multiplex PCR; TCRdb has only the in-frame clones, and not every one. The table lists about 2.3 million clones, about 92% of them singletons. Specimen: naive CD4+ T cells from PBMCs. Subset defined: CD45RA+ positively selected. The receptors were sampled from a man aged 18 to 29 in good health. Some clones in this sample may be carry-over from other donors' samples.

The chain joins TRBV19 to TRBJ1-5, with 7 bases that match TRBD1. Trimming removed 4 bases from V and 0 bases from J; junction bases left unmatched: 6. The CDR3 is 16 amino acids. Germline V lookup: CDR1 LNHDA, CDR2 SQIVND (reference sequence). The CDR3 region is CASSTTGAFSNQPQHF. The CDR3 DNA sequence: TGTGCCAGTAGTACCACAGGGGCCTTTAGCAATCAGCCCCAGCATTTT. The variable domain in full, completed from reference TRBV19 and TRBJ1-5, reads DGGITQSPKYLFRKEGQNVTLSCEQNLNHDAMYWYRQDPGQGLRLIYYSQIVNDFQKGDIAEGYSVSREKKESFPLTVTSAQKNPTAFYLCASSTTGAFSNQPQHFGDGTRLSIL.

The chain has TRBV28 and TRBJ1-2; the D gene is possibly TRBD1 (5 bases). CDR1 and CDR2 from the germline V gene are MDHEN and SYDVKM. The CDR3 consists of 14 residues. Trimming shortened V by 5 bases and J by 3 bases, and 13 bases separated the two germline ends. In nucleotides, the CDR3 is TGTGCCAGCAGTCAAGTTAGACAGTACTATGGCTACACCTTC. It encodes CASSQVRQYYGYTF.

The rearrangement uses TRBV18 and TRBJ2-7, with D possibly being TRBD1 (5 bases). V gave up 2 bases and J gave up 2 bases, with 16 bases separating them. This CDR3 has 16 amino acids. Per the germline V gene, CDR1 is KGHSH and CDR2 is LQKENI. CDR3 loop: CASSPVDTSLTYEQYF. The CDR3 nucleotides read TGTGCCAGCTCACCAGTGGACACCTCCTTAACCTACGAGCAGTACTTC.

The chain is built from TRBV30 and TRBJ2-7; D ambiguous. Germline loops: CDR1 GTSNPN, CDR2 SVGIG (reference sequence). The CDR3 contains 13 residues. Trimming took off 4 bases at V and 2 bases at J, with 12 bases between the two ends. The CDR3 loop reads CAWTPGLTYEQYF. The DNA of the CDR3 is TGTGCCTGGACCCCCGGGCTGACCTACGAGCAGTACTTC.

In this sample, this clone turned up once. The chain is built from TRBV6-6 and TRBJ1-2; D uncertain. The CDR3 spans 16 residues. Germline CDR1 is MNHNY and CDR2 is SVGAGI (reference sequence). V was pared by 0 bases and J by 0 bases, with 11 bases between. CDR3 protein: CASSYSGVRTNYGYTF. In DNA, the CDR3 is TGTGCCAGCAGTTACTCCGGTGTCCGAACTAACTATGGCTACACCTTC.

The chain employs TRBV2 and TRBJ2-7, with 8 bases fitting TRBD2. Looked up from germline, CDR1 is SNHLY and CDR2 is FYNNEI. The CDR3 extends over 14 amino acids. J lost 5 bases, V lost 7 bases, and 10 bases had no gene match. CDR3 DNA sequence: TGTGCCAGCACCCCGGGGGGGAGACGGAACGAGCAGTACTTC. Encoded protein: CASTPGGRRNEQYF.

The chain has TRBV18 and TRBJ2-1; possible D gene TRBD2, 6 bases. In germline, CDR1 is KGHSH, CDR2 LQKENI. The CDR3 spans 12 residues. V was shortened by 4 bases and J by 10 bases, with 11 bases between the two germline ends. Here the CDR3 DNA reads TGTGCCAGCTCACAGGGGACTCCAGAGCAGTTCTTC. Its protein is CASSQGTPEQFF.

The rearrangement links TRBV5-1 to TRBJ2-3; 9 bases align to TRBD2. The CDR3 is made up of 16 amino acids. The V gene's germline CDR1 is SGHRS and CDR2 YFSETQ. V was clipped by 1 base and J by 3 bases; unmatched bases: 6. The CDR3 sequence is CASSLIVAGGTDTQYF. The CDR3 coding sequence is TGCGCCAGCAGCTTGATCGTTGCGGGAGGGACAGATACGCAGTATTTT.

The chain links TRBV6-5 to TRBJ1-1, with TRBD1 matching 7 bases. The CDR3 runs 14 residues. Germline V gene data show CDR1 as MNHEY and CDR2 as SVGAGI. Trimming took 4 bases from V and 3 from J; bases not matched to a gene: 5. Written as DNA, the CDR3 is TGTGCCAGCAGTTTAAGGGGGCTGGACACTGAAGCTTTCTTT. This translates into CASSLRGLDTEAFF.

As for this clone: Other nucleotide sequences from this sample produce the same CDR3. This chain links TRBV7-3 with TRBJ2-5; a weak D match, TRBD2 (5 bases). CDR3 length equals 14 residues. CDR1 is SGHTA and CDR2 is FQGTGA in the germline V gene. V was cut by 2 bases and J by 2 bases, with 9 bases left in between. The CDR3 loop reads CASSLGGTQETQYF. CDR3 DNA sequence: TGTGCCAGCAGCTTAGGAGGCACACAAGAGACCCAGTACTTC. Full variable domain (outside the CDR3, taken from reference TRBV7-3 and TRBJ2-5): GAGVSQTPSNKVTEKGKYVELRCDPISGHTALYWYRQSLGQGPEFLIYFQGTGAADDSGLPNDRFFAVRPEGSVSTLKIQRTERGDSAVYLCASSLGGTQETQYFGPGTRLLVL.

The V call is TRBV19, the J call TRBJ2-7, with a weak D call TRBD2 (5 bases). Trimming left V 6 bases short and J 2 bases short, with 11 bases between. CDR1 is LNHDA, CDR2 SQIVND, per germline (reference sequence). This CDR3 comprises 13 residues. CDR3 bases: TGTGCCAGTAGCATCGGGGTTACCTACGAGCAGTACTTC. Translated: CASSIGVTYEQYF.

The V call is TRBV4-2, the J call TRBJ2-3, with 12 bases identical to TRBD2. Germline V gene sequence: CDR1 LGHNA, CDR2 YNFKEQ. With 1 base clipped from V and 4 bases from J, the junction kept 9 bases outside the gene matches. This CDR3 spans 18 amino acids. CDR3 loop: CASSQVGLAGGGADTQYF. For the CDR3, the DNA is TGTGCCAGCAGCCAAGTTGGTCTAGCGGGAGGGGGGGCAGATACGCAGTATTTT.